In its sample, the clone carrying this T cell receptor (beta chain) was seen many times. The antigen remains undetermined. CDR1 is DFQATT, CDR2 SNEGSKA, per germline (reference sequence). J lost 6 bases, V lost 6 bases, and 9 bases had no gene match. The CDR3 covers 14 residues. The source of the sample is a study of post-analysis software for immune sequencing data. Study overall: Several disease courses (relapsing-remitting, secondary progressive and progressive-relapsing) of multiple sclerosis were included.

Points from the study as a whole: With TRBV5-6, TRBV5-1 and TRBV20-1 included, about five TRBV segments were more frequent in patients than in controls.

Unique molecular identifiers were carried by the TCR beta cDNA libraries. TCRdb itself ran the PCR reads through MiXCR, one entry per CDR3 protein. The data contain more than 450,000 distinct CDR3 sequences, 44% of them seen just once; the ten biggest clones take up more than 1.5%. Sequencing used blood. The chain uses TRBV20-1 and TRBJ2-5, with TRBD2 matching over 11 bases. The origin of this receptor is a girl aged 10 to 17 with multiple sclerosis. For the CDR3, the DNA is TGCAGTGCGCCGACTAGCGGGAACTCCCAGACCCAGTACTTC. It translates to CSAPTSGNSQTQYF.